Following are 25 T cell receptor beta chains from one sample sequenced in a study of post-analysis software for immune sequencing data. Overall study findings and caveats: Roughly 5 TRBV segments were significantly more frequent in patients than in controls. TRBV5-6, TRBV5-1 and TRBV20-1 were among these segments.

Antigen specificity for these receptors is unknown. Carried by the TCR beta cDNA libraries were unique molecular identifiers. TCRdb recomputed calls from the PCR reads with MiXCR, one row per CDR3 protein. The data contain roughly 540,000 distinct CDR3 sequences, around a third of them singletons. The sequencing sample was made of blood. The receptors originated from a girl aged 2-17 years with multiple sclerosis.

This clonotype has only a few counts. The chain couples TRBV12-3 or TRBV12-4 to TRBJ1-2, with 7 positions matching TRBD1. The CDR3 contains 13 residues. The V gene end was trimmed by 2 bases and the J gene end by 7 bases; junction bases not matched to a gene: 4. The CDR3: CASSLRRGGGYTF. Here the CDR3 DNA reads TGTGCCAGCAGTTTACGCAGGGGGGGTGGCTACACCTTC.

This clonotype appeared a few times. V is TRBV11-2 and J is TRBJ2-5; unclear D gene. Trimming shortened V by 5 bases and J by 9 bases, and 13 bases separated the two germline ends. The CDR3 extends over 12 amino acids. The germline gives CDR1 SGHAT, CDR2 FQNNGV. CDR3 in DNA: TGTGCCAGCAGCCCATACCCCCGGGCCCAGTACTTC. Translation: CASSPYPRAQYF.

This clonotype was observed a single time. The CDR3 sequence is CASSLGAPSYTDTQYF. CDR3 DNA sequence: TGCGCCAGCAGCTTGGGGGCCCCTTCCTACACAGATACGCAGTATTTT. The chain links TRBV5-1 to TRBJ2-3; D not resolved. The V end was cut by 0 bases, the J end by 2 bases, with 13 bases between. Germline CDR1 SGHRS, CDR2 YFSETQ. There are 16 residues in the CDR3.

Only a few counts were recorded for this clonotype. The junction does not match germline at one end; this may be a read error. CDR3 sequence: CASSLVWDWEETLYF. CDR3 nucleotide sequence: TGTGCCAGCAGCCTGGTCTGGGACTGGGAAGAGACCCTGTACTTC. The J gene is TRBJ2-5, the V gene TRBV7-2, with D possibly being TRBD2 (6 bases). Germline V CDR1 and CDR2: SGHTA, FQGNSA. This CDR3 is 15 amino acids long.

This clonotype showed up just a few times. The chain combines TRBV14 with TRBJ2-5; D call uncertain. The V end was cut by 4 bases, the J end by 7 bases, with 7 bases between. There are 11 residues in the CDR3. In germline, CDR1 is SGHDN, CDR2 FVKESK. This chain's CDR3 is CASSRARTQYF. The CDR3 coding sequence is TGTGCCAGCAGCCGAGCACGGACCCAGTACTTC.

This clonotype was recorded a few times. The chain combines TRBV5-5 with TRBJ1-1; unclear D gene. Germline CDR1 SGHKS, CDR2 YYEKEE (reference sequence). This CDR3 spans 13 amino acids. V was clipped by 7 bases and J by 3 bases, with 13 bases between them. The CDR3 sequence: CASSPVGDTEAFF. In DNA, the CDR3 is TGTGCCAGCTCACCTGTTGGGGACACTGAAGCTTTCTTT.

This clonotype was observed a single time. The CDR3 sequence: CSAFRPPVNTEAFF. DNA for the CDR3: TGCAGTGCTTTCCGACCCCCAGTGAACACTGAAGCTTTCTTT. The chain uses TRBV20-1 and TRBJ1-1; D ambiguous. The germline V gene has CDR1 DFQATT and CDR2 SNEGSKA (reference sequence). This CDR3 contains 14 residues. V shed 5 bases and J shed 0 bases, with 13 bases lying between them.

This rearrangement joins TRBV2 to TRBJ1-2; 8 bases are a match to TRBD1. Germline CDR1 is SNHLY and CDR2 is FYNNEI. Trimming removed 1 base from V and 4 bases from J; junction bases left unmatched: 8. The CDR3 is 16 residues long. CDR3 bases: TGTGCCAGCAGTGAAGTTTGGACAGGGCGTAGCTATGGCTACACCTTC. Its translation is CASSEVWTGRSYGYTF. The whole variable domain, remainder taken from reference TRBV2 and TRBJ1-2, is EPEVTQTPSHQVTQMGQEVILRCVPISNHLYFYWYRQILGQKVEFLVSFYNNEISEKSEIFDDQFSVERPDGSNFTLKIRSTKLEDSAMYFCASSEVWTGRSYGYTFGSGTRLTVV.

The chain links TRBV5-1 to TRBJ2-3, with TRBD2 as a possible D gene (7 bases). Germline V gene data show CDR1 as SGHRS and CDR2 as YFSETQ. The CDR3 runs to 16 residues. Trimming removed 0 bases at V and 3 bases at J, with 14 bases between. CDR3 DNA: TGCGCCAGCAGCTTGGAGGTGGGGGGGCCAACAGATACGCAGTATTTT. This encodes CASSLEVGGPTDTQYF.

Of note for this clonotype: A junction end diverges from the germline sequence, so it may reflect a read error. The chain couples TRBV5-1 to TRBJ2-5; D possibly matches TRBD1 or TRBD2 (6 bases each). Germline CDR1 is SGHRS and CDR2 is YFSETQ. This CDR3 region has 15 residues. The CDR3, as DNA: TGCGCCGGCAGCTACGGGGGCTCCGGGGGAGAGACCCAGTACTTC. It translates to CAGSYGGSGGETQYF.

This clonotype was picked up a small number of times. The chain recombines TRBV20-1 with TRBJ1-2; possible D gene TRBD1, 5 bases. CDR3 length equals 14 residues. Germline values: CDR1 DFQATT, CDR2 SNEGSKA (reference sequence). V shed 8 bases and J shed 5 bases, with 21 bases lying between them. The CDR3 DNA reads TGCAGTATGACAGAACCTCCTGGTGGGTATGGCTACACCTTC. Its protein is CSMTEPPGGYGYTF.

The chain links TRBV9 to TRBJ2-7; 7 nucleotides agree with TRBD1. The V segment lost 2 bases and the J segment 2 bases; nucleotides outside the gene matches: 4. Germline loops: CDR1 SGDLS, CDR2 YYNGEE. This CDR3 spans 14 amino acids. The CDR3 region is CASSVRDSPYEQYF. The CDR3 coding sequence is TGTGCCAGCAGCGTTCGGGACAGCCCCTACGAGCAGTACTTC.

This rearrangement joins TRBV7-2 to TRBJ2-3, with TRBD2 matching over 8 bases. V shed 4 bases, J shed 2 bases, and the junction held 14 bases outside the gene matches. CDR3 length: 18 residues. Looked up from germline, CDR1 is SGHTA and CDR2 is FQGNSA. The CDR3 reads CASSYVGGGPYPTDTQYF. In DNA form, the CDR3 reads TGTGCCAGCAGCTATGTGGGCGGGGGGCCTTACCCCACAGATACGCAGTATTTT.

This clonotype was seen a handful of times. The rearrangement links TRBV12-3 or TRBV12-4 to TRBJ1-5, with D possibly being TRBD1 (5 bases). This CDR3 has 18 amino acids. The germline V and J ends were trimmed by 0 bases and 0 bases, with 15 bases remaining between them. DNA of the CDR3: TGTGCCAGCAGTTTAGCGCCCGGGGGAGACTATAGCAATCAGCCCCAGCATTTT. Residues: CASSLAPGGDYSNQPQHF.

CDR3 in amino acids: CASSLARDDSYEQYF. The CDR3 DNA is TGTGCCAGCAGCTTAGCCCGGGACGACTCCTACGAGCAGTACTTC. V is TRBV7-6 and J is TRBJ2-7, with D perhaps TRBD1 or TRBD2 (5 bases each). Germline V gene lookup returns CDR1 SGHVS and CDR2 FNYEAQ. This CDR3 comprises 15 residues. Trimming shortened V by 0 bases and J by 0 bases, and 9 bases separated the two germline ends.

This clonotype was found a few times. The gene calls are TRBV6-5 and TRBJ1-4; D unresolved. Trimming took off 0 bases at V and 7 bases at J, with 12 bases between the two ends. Germline V gene sequence: CDR1 MNHEY, CDR2 SVGAGI. The CDR3 covers 15 residues. CDR3: CASSYSTGLIEKLFF. The DNA of the CDR3 is TGTGCCAGCAGTTACTCGACGGGTCTGATTGAAAAACTGTTTTTT.

The V gene is TRBV29-1, the J gene TRBJ2-5; TRBD1 agrees at 8 bases. Trimming at V came to 7 bases and at J to 1 base, leaving 5 bases not matched to a gene. There are 13 residues in the CDR3. Germline V gives CDR1 SQVTM, CDR2 ANQGSEA. The CDR3 region has the DNA TGCAGCGCCTTAGGACAGGGCCAAGAGACCCAGTACTTC. It yields the protein CSALGQGQETQYF.

This clonotype was detected ten times or more. The rearrangement uses TRBV10-3 and TRBJ2-7; D gene unclear. V was pared by 10 bases and J by 3 bases, with 13 bases between. Germline V gene data show CDR1 as ENHRY and CDR2 as SYGVKD. CDR3 length: 12 amino acids. The CDR3 sequence: CATVGGHYEQYF. The DNA for the CDR3 is TGTGCCACGGTCGGCGGCCACTACGAGCAGTACTTC.

V usage is TRBV2 and J usage is TRBJ2-1, with TRBD2 as a possible D gene (5 bases). CDR1 is SNHLY and CDR2 is FYNNEI in the germline V gene. The CDR3 is 14 amino acids. V was trimmed by 2 bases and J by 6 bases, leaving 11 bases between them. CDR3 loop: CASSEFEGSNEQFF. Written as DNA, the CDR3 is TGTGCCAGCAGTGAATTCGAGGGAAGCAATGAGCAGTTCTTC.

Points on this clonotype: A clone one base away is much larger, so this may be a read error. The V gene is TRBV4-1, the J gene TRBJ2-7; the D gene could be TRBD1 or TRBD2 (6 bases each). Trimming pared 5 bases from V and 7 bases from J, leaving 15 bases between. Germline V gives CDR1 MGHRA, CDR2 YSYEKL. The CDR3 has 13 amino acids. The CDR3 reads CASSDGGYNEQYF. The CDR3 nucleotides read TGCGCCAGCAGCGACGGGGGCTACAATGAGCAGTACTTC.

The sample holds a few counts of this clonotype. J is TRBJ1-5 and V is TRBV10-3; D gene uncertain. V lost 0 bases to trimming and J lost 11 bases, with 11 bases between them. The CDR3 runs to 13 residues. From germline, CDR1 is ENHRY and CDR2 SYGVKD. CDR3 amino acids: CAISESGTPTQHF. The CDR3 nucleotides are TGTGCCATCAGTGAGTCGGGCACCCCTACCCAGCATTTT.

This sequence joins TRBV28 and TRBJ1-2; D is uncertain. This CDR3 comprises 12 residues. Trimming removed 1 base from V and 5 bases from J, with 5 bases in between. Germline-derived CDR1 and CDR2 are MDHEN and SYDVKM. The chain's CDR3 is CASSLLQYGYTF. DNA for the CDR3: TGTGCCAGCAGTTTATTGCAGTATGGCTACACCTTC.

This clonotype has just a few counts. The rearrangement joins TRBV5-1 to TRBJ2-5; D uncertain. Germline V gene data show CDR1 as SGHRS and CDR2 as YFSETQ. There are 14 residues in the CDR3. V was shortened by 5 bases and J by 4 bases, with 15 bases between the two germline ends. Here the CDR3 DNA reads TGCGCCAGCAGGGAAGGACGTTCCGCAGAGACCCAGTACTTC. It translates to CASREGRSAETQYF.

This chain uses TRBV5-1 with TRBJ2-7; 15 positions match TRBD2. CDR1 SGHRS and CDR2 YFSETQ come from the germline V gene. CDR3 length: 15 amino acids. Losses at the gene ends were 3 bases for V and 6 bases for J; bases not matched to a gene: 4. The CDR3 DNA is TGCGCCAGCAGCTCGGGACTAGCGGGGGGACCCGAGCAGTACTTC. This translates into CASSSGLAGGPEQYF.

The CDR3 sequence: CSARGAEEKLFF. CDR3 in DNA: TGCAGTGCTAGAGGTGCCGAAGAAAAACTGTTTTTT. V and J are TRBV20-1 and TRBJ1-4; D is undetermined. V lost 1 base to trimming and J lost 8 bases, with 8 bases between them. CDR1 and CDR2 from the germline V gene are DFQATT and SNEGSKA (reference sequence). The CDR3 sequence is 12 residues long.